Following are 2 T cell receptor beta chains from one sample sequenced in a study of cytomegalovirus exposure and HLA in healthy donors. The PCR had 60 Vbeta and 13 Jbeta primers. The assay was immunoSEQ multiplex PCR, and TCRdb's table has in-frame clones only and misses some. The sample lists about 140,000 clones, around 79% seen once, with about 0.97% in the top ten. The sample consisted of PBMCs. These receptors came from a man between 18 and 35 years old in good health and CMV-seronegative.

The gene calls are TRBV7-2 and TRBJ1-1; no reliable D call. The CDR3 extends over 10 amino acids. Germline assignment: CDR1 SGHTA and CDR2 FQGNSA. Trimming left V 3 bases short and J 10 bases short, with 6 bases between. The CDR3 coding sequence is TGTGCCAGCAGCTTTGAGGCAGCTTTCTTT. Protein: CASSFEAAFF.

The chain employs TRBV29-1 and TRBJ2-5, with 10 bases matching TRBD2. The CDR3 totals 16 residues. Trimming removed 0 bases from V and 4 bases from J; junction bases left unmatched: 8. Germline lookup yields CDR1 SQVTM and CDR2 ANQGSEA. CDR3 coding DNA: TGCAGCGTTGAAGATTGGCTAGCGGGGGCCGGAGAGACCCAGTACTTC. Translation gives CSVEDWLAGAGETQYF.